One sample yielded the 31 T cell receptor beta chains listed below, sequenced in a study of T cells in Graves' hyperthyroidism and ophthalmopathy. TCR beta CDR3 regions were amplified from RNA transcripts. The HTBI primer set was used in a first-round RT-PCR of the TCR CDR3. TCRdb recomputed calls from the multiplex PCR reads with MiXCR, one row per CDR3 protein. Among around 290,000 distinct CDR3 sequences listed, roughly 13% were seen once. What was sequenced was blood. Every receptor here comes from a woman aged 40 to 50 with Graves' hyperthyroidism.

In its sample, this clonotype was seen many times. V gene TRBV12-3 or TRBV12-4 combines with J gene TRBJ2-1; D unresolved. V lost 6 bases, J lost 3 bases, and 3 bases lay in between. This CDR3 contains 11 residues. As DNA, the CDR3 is TGTGCCAGCAGCCGCTACAATGAGCAGTTCTTC. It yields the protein CASSRYNEQFF.

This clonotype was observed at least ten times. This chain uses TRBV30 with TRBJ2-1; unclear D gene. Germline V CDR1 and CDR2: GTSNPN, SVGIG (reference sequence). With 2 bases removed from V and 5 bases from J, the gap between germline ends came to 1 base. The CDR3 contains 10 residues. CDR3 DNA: TGTGCCTGGAGTAACAATGAGCAGTTCTTC. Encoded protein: CAWSNNEQFF.

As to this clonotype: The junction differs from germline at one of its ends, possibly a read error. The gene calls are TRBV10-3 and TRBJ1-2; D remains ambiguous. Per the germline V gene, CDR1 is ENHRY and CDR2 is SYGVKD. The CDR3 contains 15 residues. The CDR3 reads CAIGETAEGAYGYTF. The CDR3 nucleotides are TGTGCCATCGGTGAAACGGCCGAGGGAGCCTATGGCTACACCTTC.

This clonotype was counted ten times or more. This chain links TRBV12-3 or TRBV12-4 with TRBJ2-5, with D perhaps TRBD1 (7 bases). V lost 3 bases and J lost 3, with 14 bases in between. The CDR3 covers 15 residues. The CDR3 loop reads CASSFGRGRKETQYF. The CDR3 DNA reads TGTGCCAGCAGTTTCGGCAGGGGGAGGAAAGAGACCCAGTACTTC.

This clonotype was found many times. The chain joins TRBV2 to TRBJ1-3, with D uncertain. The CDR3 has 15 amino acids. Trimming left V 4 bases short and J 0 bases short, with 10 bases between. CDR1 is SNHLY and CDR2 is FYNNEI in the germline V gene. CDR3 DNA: TGTGCCAGCAGTGTGGGCAGAAACTCTGGAAACACCATATATTTT. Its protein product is CASSVGRNSGNTIYF. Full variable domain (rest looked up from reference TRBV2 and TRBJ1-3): EPEVTQTPSHQVTQMGQEVILRCVPISNHLYFYWYRQILGQKVEFLVSFYNNEISEKSEIFDDQFSVERPDGSNFTLKIRSTKLEDSAMYFCASSVGRNSGNTIYFGEGSWLTVV.

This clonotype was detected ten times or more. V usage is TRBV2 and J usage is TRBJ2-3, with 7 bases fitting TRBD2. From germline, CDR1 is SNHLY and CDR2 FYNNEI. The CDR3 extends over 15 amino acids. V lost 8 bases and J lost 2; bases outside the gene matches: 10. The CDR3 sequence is CASRLSGINTDTQYF. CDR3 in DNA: TGTGCCAGCCGACTAAGCGGGATAAACACAGATACGCAGTATTTT.

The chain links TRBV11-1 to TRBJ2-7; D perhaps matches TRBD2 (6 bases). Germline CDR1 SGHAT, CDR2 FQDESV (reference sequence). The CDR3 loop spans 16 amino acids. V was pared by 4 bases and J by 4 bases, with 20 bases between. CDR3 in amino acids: CASSSPPERGEYEQYF. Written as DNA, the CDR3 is TGTGCCAGCAGCTCACCACCCGAACGCGGGGAGTACGAGCAGTACTTC.

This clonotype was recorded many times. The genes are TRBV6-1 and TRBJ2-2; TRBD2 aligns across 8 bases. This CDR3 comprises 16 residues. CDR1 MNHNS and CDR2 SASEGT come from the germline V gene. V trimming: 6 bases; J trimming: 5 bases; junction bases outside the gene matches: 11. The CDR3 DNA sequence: TGTGCCAGCAGCCGCGGGGGGAGCCTGGGGACCGGGGAGCTGTTTTTT. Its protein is CASSRGGSLGTGELFF.

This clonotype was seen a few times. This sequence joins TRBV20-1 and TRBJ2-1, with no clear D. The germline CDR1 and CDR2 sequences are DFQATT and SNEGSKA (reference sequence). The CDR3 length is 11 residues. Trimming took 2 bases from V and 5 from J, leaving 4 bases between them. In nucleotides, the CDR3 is TGCAGTGCTAGATTCGACAATGAGCAGTTCTTC. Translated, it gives CSARFDNEQFF.

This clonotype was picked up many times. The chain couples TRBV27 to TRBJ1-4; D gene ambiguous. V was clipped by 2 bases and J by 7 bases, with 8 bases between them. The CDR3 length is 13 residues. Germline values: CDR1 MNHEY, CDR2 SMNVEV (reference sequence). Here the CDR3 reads CASSLIPVEKLFF. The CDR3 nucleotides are TGTGCCAGCAGTTTAATCCCCGTTGAAAAACTGTTTTTT.

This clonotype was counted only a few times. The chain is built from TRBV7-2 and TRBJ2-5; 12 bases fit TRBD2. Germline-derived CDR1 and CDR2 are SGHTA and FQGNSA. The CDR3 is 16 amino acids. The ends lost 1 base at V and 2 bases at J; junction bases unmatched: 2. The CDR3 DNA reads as TGTGCCAGCAGCTTAGTGGGACTAGCGGGTCAAGAGACCCAGTACTTC. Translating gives CASSLVGLAGQETQYF.

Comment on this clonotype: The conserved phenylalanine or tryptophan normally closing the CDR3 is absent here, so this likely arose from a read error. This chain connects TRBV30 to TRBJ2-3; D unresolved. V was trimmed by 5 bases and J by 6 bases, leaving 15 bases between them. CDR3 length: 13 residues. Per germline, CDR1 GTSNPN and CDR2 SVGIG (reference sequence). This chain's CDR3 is CAWSGTIQDTQYS. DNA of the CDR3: TGTGCCTGGTCAGGCACTATCCAGGATACGCAGTATTCT.

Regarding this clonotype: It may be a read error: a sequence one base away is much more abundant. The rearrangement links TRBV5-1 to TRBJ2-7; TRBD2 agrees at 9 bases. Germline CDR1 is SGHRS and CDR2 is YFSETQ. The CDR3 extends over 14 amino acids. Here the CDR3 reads CANSLGSGGYEQYF. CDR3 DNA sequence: TGCGCCAACAGCTTGGGAAGCGGGGGGTACGAGCAGTACTTC. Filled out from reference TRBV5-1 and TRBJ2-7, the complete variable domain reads KAGVTQTPRYLIKTRGQQVTLSCSPISGHRSVSWYQQTPGQGLQFLFEYFSETQRNKGNFPGRFSGRQFSNSRSEMNVSTLELGDSALYLCANSLGSGGYEQYFGPGTRLTVT.

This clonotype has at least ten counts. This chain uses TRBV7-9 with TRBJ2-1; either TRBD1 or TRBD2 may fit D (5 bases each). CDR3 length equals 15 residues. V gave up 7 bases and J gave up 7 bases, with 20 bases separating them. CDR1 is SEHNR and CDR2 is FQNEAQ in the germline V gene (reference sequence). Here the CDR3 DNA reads TGTGCCAGCATGCTTGGGGGAAAAAGGGAGAATGAGCAGTTCTTC. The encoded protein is CASMLGGKRENEQFF.

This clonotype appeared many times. The DNA of the CDR3 is TGTGCCAGCAATACGGGCCTATACAATGAGCAGTTCTTC. Translated, it gives CASNTGLYNEQFF. The chain couples TRBV6-1 to TRBJ2-1; D uncertain. The germline CDR1 and CDR2 sequences are MNHNS and SASEGT. The V end was cut by 7 bases, the J end by 4 bases, with 11 bases between. The CDR3 has 13 amino acids.

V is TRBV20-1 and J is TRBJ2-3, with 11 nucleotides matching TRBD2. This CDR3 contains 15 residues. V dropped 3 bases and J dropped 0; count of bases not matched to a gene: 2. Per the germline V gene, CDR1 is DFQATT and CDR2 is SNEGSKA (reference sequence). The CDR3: CSASWTSGSTDTQYF. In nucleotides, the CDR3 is TGCAGTGCTAGCTGGACTAGCGGGAGCACAGATACGCAGTATTTT.

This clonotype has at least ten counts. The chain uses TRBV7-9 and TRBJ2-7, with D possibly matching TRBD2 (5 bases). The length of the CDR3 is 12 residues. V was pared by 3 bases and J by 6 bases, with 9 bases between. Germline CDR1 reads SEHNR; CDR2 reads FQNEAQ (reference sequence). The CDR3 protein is CASSFEGREQYF. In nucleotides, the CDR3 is TGTGCCAGCAGCTTTGAGGGCCGCGAGCAGTACTTC. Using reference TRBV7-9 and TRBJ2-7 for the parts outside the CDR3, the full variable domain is DTGVSQNPRHKITKRGQNVTFRCDPISEHNRLYWYRQTLGQGPEFLTYFQNEAQLEKSRLLSDRFSAERPKGSFSTLEIQRTEQGDSAMYLCASSFEGREQYFGPGTRLTVT.

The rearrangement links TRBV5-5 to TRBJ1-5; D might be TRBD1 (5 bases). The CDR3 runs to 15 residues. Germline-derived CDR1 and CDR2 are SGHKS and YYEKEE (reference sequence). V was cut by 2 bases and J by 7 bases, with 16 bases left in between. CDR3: CASSFRGAPRQPQHF. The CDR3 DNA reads TGTGCCAGCAGCTTCAGAGGGGCTCCTAGGCAGCCCCAGCATTTT.

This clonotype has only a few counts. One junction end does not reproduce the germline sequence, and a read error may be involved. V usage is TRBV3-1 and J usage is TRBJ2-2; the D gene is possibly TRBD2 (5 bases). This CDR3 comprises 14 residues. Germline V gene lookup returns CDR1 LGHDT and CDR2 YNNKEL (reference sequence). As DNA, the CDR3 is TGTGCCAACAGCCAAGATGAGGGATCCGGGGAGCTGTTTTTT. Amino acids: CANSQDEGSGELFF.

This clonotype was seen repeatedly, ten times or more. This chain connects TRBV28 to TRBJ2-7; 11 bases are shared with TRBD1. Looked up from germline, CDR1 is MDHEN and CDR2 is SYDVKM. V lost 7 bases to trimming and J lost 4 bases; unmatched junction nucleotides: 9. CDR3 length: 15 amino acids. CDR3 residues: CASNSPGTGGYEQYF. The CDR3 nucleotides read TGTGCCAGCAACTCACCCGGGACAGGGGGTTACGAGCAGTACTTC. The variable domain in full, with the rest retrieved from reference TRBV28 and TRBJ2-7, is DVKVTQSSRYLVKRTGEKVFLECVQDMDHENMFWYRQDPGLGLRLIYFSYDVKMKEKGDIPEGYSVSREKKERFSLILESASTNQTSMYLCASNSPGTGGYEQYFGPGTRLTVT.

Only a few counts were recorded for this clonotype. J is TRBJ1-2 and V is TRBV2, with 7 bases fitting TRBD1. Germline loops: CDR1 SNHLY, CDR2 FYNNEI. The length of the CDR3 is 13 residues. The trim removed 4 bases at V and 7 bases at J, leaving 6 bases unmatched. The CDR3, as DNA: TGTGCCAGCAGTGGAGGAGGGGGCCTTGGCTACACCTTC. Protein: CASSGGGGLGYTF.

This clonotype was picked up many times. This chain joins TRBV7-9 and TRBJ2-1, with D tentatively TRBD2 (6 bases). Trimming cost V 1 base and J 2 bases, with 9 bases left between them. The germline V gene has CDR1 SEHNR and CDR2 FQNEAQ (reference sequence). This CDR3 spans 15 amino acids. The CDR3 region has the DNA TGTGCCAGCAGCTTAGGCCTAGCGCCCTACAATGAGCAGTTCTTC. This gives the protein CASSLGLAPYNEQFF.

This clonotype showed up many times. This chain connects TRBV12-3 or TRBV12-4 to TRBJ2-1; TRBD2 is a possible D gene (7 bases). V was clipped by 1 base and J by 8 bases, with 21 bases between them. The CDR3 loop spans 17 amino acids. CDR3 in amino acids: CASSLGVGLAEGDEQFF. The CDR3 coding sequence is TGTGCCAGCAGTTTAGGAGTGGGGCTAGCGGAGGGGGATGAGCAGTTCTTC.

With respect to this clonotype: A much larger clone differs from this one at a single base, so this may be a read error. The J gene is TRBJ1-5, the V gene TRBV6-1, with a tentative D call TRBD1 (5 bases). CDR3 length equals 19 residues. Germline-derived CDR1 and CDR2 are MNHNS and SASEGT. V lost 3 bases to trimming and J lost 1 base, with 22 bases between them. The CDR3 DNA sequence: TGTGCCAGCAGTGATGCGGGGGGGGGAATCCAAGGGAGCAATCAGCCCCAGCATTTT. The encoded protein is CASSDAGGGIQGSNQPQHF.

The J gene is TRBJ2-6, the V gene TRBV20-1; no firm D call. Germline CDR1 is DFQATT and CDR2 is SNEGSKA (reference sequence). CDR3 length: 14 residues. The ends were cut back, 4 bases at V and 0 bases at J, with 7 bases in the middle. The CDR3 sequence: CSATTTSGANVLTF. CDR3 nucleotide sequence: TGCAGTGCTACCACGACCTCTGGGGCCAACGTCCTGACTTTC.

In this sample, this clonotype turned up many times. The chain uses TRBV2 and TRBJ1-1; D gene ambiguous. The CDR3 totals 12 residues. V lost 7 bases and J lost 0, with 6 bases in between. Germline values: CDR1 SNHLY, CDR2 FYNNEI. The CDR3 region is CASTRMNTEAFF. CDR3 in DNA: TGTGCCAGCACTAGGATGAACACTGAAGCTTTCTTT.

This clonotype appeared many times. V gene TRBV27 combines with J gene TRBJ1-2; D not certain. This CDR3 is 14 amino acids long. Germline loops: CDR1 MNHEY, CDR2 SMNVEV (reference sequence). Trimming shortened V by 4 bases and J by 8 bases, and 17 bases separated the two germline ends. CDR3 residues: CASSSGVTTGGYTF. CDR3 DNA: TGTGCCAGCAGTTCGGGAGTGACAACCGGGGGCTACACCTTC.

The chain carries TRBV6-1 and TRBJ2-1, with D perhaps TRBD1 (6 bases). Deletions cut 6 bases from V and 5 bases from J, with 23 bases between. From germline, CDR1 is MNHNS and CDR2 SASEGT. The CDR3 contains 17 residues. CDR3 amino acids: CASSLGGVGRGNNEQFF. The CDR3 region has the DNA TGTGCCAGCAGCCTAGGTGGGGTGGGAAGGGGGAACAATGAGCAGTTCTTC.

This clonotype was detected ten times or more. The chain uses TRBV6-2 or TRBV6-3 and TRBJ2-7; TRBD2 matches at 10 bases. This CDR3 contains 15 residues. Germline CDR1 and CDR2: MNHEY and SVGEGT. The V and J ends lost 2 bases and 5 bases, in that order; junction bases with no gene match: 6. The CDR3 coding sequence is TGTGCCAGCAGTTACGCCCCTAGCGGGAGTGACGAGCAGTACTTC. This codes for CASSYAPSGSDEQYF.

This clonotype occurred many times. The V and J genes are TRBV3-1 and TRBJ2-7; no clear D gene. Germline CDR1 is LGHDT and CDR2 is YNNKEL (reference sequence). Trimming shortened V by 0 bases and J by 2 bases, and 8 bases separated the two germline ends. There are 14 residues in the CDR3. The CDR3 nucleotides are TGTGCCAGCAGCCAAGAGTCGGAGCCCTACGAGCAGTACTTC. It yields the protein CASSQESEPYEQYF.

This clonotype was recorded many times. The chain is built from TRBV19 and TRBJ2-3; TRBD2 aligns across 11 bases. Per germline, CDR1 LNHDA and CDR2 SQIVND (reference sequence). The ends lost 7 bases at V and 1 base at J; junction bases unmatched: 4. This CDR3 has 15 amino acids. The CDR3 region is CASTQLAGGTDTQYF. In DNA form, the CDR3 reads TGTGCCAGTACCCAACTAGCGGGAGGCACAGATACGCAGTATTTT.